These 11 T cell receptor beta chains came from one sample sequenced in a study of shared clonotypes between healthy human individuals. TCRdb's copy holds only in-frame clones and misses some; the assay was immunoSEQ multiplex PCR. Here the sample spans about 1.1 million clones, 60% to 80% being singletons. The specimen was memory CD4+ T cells from PBMCs. Indicated subset: CD45RA-negative fraction. These receptors originate from a man between 18 and 29 years old in good health. Some clones in this sample may be carry-over from other donors' samples.

The chain couples TRBV12-5 to TRBJ2-3, with 7 bases matching TRBD1. This CDR3 is built from 16 residues. Trimming at V came to 1 base and at J to 1 base, leaving 5 bases not matched to a gene. CDR1 is LGHNT, CDR2 FRNRAP, per germline. Here the CDR3 DNA reads TGTGCTAGTGGTTTGGCCGACAGGGACCGCACAGATACGCAGTATTTT. This translates into CASGLADRDRTDTQYF.

In its sample, this clone was seen many times. In the same sample, other DNA sequences code for this CDR3. This chain uses TRBV5-6 with TRBJ1-3, with D possibly TRBD1 on 5 matching bases. V was shortened by 2 bases and J by 8 bases, with 14 bases between the two germline ends. The V gene's germline CDR1 is SGHDT and CDR2 YYEEEE. The CDR3 is 14 residues long. The CDR3 here is CASSFGQGWDTIYF. In DNA, the CDR3 is TGTGCCAGCAGCTTTGGGCAGGGATGGGACACCATATATTTT.

The chain recombines TRBV28 with TRBJ1-2; 7 bases map to TRBD1. This CDR3 has 14 amino acids. V was clipped by 3 bases and J by 7 bases; unmatched bases: 8. Germline values: CDR1 MDHEN, CDR2 SYDVKM. The CDR3 DNA reads as TGTGCCAGCAGTTTCGACAGGGTGGCCTCTGGCTACACCTTC. Its protein is CASSFDRVASGYTF.

The chain carries TRBV28 and TRBJ1-1, with D perhaps TRBD1 (5 bases). The CDR3 extends over 16 amino acids. V gave up 6 bases and J gave up 3 bases, with 20 bases separating them. Germline V gene data show CDR1 as MDHEN and CDR2 as SYDVKM. The DNA for the CDR3 is TGTGCCAGCAGGGGAATCGGACCCGGGGGATACACTGAAGCTTTCTTT. Translation: CASRGIGPGGYTEAFF.

This sequence joins TRBV9 and TRBJ1-2; D unclear. Germline V gene lookup returns CDR1 SGDLS and CDR2 YYNGEE. V was shortened by 4 bases and J by 1 base, with 14 bases between the two germline ends. The CDR3 sequence is 15 residues long. DNA of the CDR3: TGTGCCAGCAGCACTAGGACTCGCCATAACTATGGCTACACCTTC. Protein sequence: CASSTRTRHNYGYTF.

The chain carries TRBV28 and TRBJ2-6; D tentatively fits TRBD1 or TRBD2 (5 bases each). V dropped 6 bases and J dropped 0 bases, with 15 bases sitting between them. This CDR3 spans 17 amino acids. The germline gives CDR1 MDHEN, CDR2 SYDVKM. DNA for the CDR3: TGTGCCAGCAGCCTAGGGACGCCACTCTCTGGGGCCAACGTCCTGACTTTC. Translated: CASSLGTPLSGANVLTF.

A note on this clone: The germline gene is not matched at one end of the junction; a read error may be the cause. The chain employs TRBV4-1 and TRBJ1-5, with 7 bases that match TRBD1. Germline V CDR1 and CDR2: MGHRA, YSYEKL. The CDR3 covers 16 residues. The CDR3 loop is CAGSQGTADSNQPQHF. CDR3 coding DNA: TGCGCCGGCAGCCAAGGGACAGCTGATAGCAATCAGCCCCAGCATTTT.

As concerns this clone: A far larger clone lies a single base away; this is likely a read error. The CDR3 nucleotides read TGCGCCAGCAGCCCCGGAAGAACGACAGATACGCAGTATTTT. As protein: CASSPGRTTDTQYF. The genes are TRBV4-3 and TRBJ2-3; D call uncertain. Germline CDR1 and CDR2: LGHNA and YSLEER. This CDR3 is 14 amino acids long. With 4 bases removed from V and 3 bases from J, the gap between germline ends came to 11 bases.

The V call is TRBV4-1, the J call TRBJ2-7, with 10 nucleotides matching TRBD2. J gave up 7 bases and V 4 bases, and 13 bases lay outside the gene matches. This CDR3 has 16 amino acids. Looked up from germline, CDR1 is MGHRA and CDR2 is YSYEKL. In DNA, the CDR3 is TGCGCCAGCAGCCGGGCCGCTAGCGGGAGTTTGGGGGAGCAGTACTTC. Translation gives CASSRAASGSLGEQYF.

The V gene is TRBV28, the J gene TRBJ2-1, with 12 bases matching TRBD2. The length of the CDR3 is 17 residues. With 5 bases clipped from V and 0 bases from J, the junction kept 5 bases outside the gene matches. Germline V gene data show CDR1 as MDHEN and CDR2 as SYDVKM. CDR3 DNA sequence: TGTGCCAGCAGTCCATGGACTAGCGGGGCCTCCTACAATGAGCAGTTCTTC. It specifies CASSPWTSGASYNEQFF.

This clone was observed a handful of times. The chain combines TRBV7-2 with TRBJ1-2, with a tentative D call TRBD1 (5 bases). The CDR3 consists of 14 residues. In germline, CDR1 is SGHTA, CDR2 FQGNSA. Between the trimmed V and J ends, which lost 8 bases and 7 bases, there was a span of 20 bases. The chain's CDR3 is CASRSLDQGGGYTF. CDR3 DNA: TGTGCCAGCCGCAGCTTAGACCAGGGAGGTGGCTACACCTTC.